The clone carrying this T cell receptor (beta chain) was detected only once. The sample comes from a study of cytomegalovirus exposure and HLA in healthy donors. The PCR contained 60 Vbeta and 13 Jbeta primers. Assay used: immunoSEQ multiplex PCR; TCRdb lists only in-frame clones, some missing. The data contain under 150,000 clones, around 83% of them singletons. Trimming at V came to 4 bases and at J to 1 base, leaving 5 bases not matched to a gene. The CDR3 extends over 15 amino acids. The germline CDR1 and CDR2 sequences are LNHNV and YYDKDF (reference sequence). The clonotype originates from a woman aged 50 to 60 in good health and CMV-seropositive. The chain is built from TRBV15 and TRBJ2-5, with 8 bases identical to TRBD2. Source material: PBMCs. The CDR3 reads CATSIHGTSQETQYF. In DNA, the CDR3 is TGTGCCACCAGCATACATGGGACTAGCCAAGAGACCCAGTACTTC.